This is a list of T cell receptor beta chains from one sample in a study of cytomegalovirus exposure and HLA in healthy donors. Produced via immunoSEQ multiplex PCR; TCRdb's table is partial and in-frame only. The sample consists of around 250,000 clones, 81% of them appearing once. The sequenced sample was PBMCs. The origin of the receptors is an older woman in good health and CMV-seropositive. Each CDR3 is given with its conserved first and last residue. A D gene is named only where the DNA matches it firmly. A clone size is listed for some rows: how often the clone was seen (once, few, many), or a class if it is expanded.

cdr3_aa: CSVVPPRGTRDTQYF
cdr3_nt: TGCAGCGTCGTCCCTCCGCGGGGGACGAGGGATACGCAGTATTTT
clone_size: few
d_call: TRBD2
v_call: TRBV29-1
j_call: TRBJ2-3

cdr3_aa: CASSLAQRLFF
cdr3_nt: TGTGCCAGCAGCTTGGCTCAACGGTTGTTCTTC
clone_size: once
d_call: NA
v_call: TRBV5-5
j_call: TRBJ2-1

cdr3_aa: CASSFRQDSNQPQHF
cdr3_nt: TGCGCCAGCAGCTTCAGACAGGATAGCAATCAGCCCCAGCATTTT
clone_size: NA
d_call: NA
v_call: TRBV5-1
j_call: TRBJ1-5

cdr3_aa: CASGVGTSGSLEQYF
cdr3_nt: TGTGCTAGTGGTGTTGGGACTAGCGGTTCCCTCGAGCAGTACTTC
clone_size: NA
d_call: TRBD2
v_call: TRBV12-5
j_call: TRBJ2-7

cdr3_aa: CASRGTSEQYEQYF
cdr3_nt: TGCGCCAGCCGAGGGACTAGCGAACAATACGAACAGTACTTC
clone_size: NA
d_call: TRBD2
v_call: TRBV5-1
j_call: TRBJ2-7

cdr3_aa: CASSRLVGEQFF
cdr3_nt: TGTGCCAGCAGTAGACTAGTGGGTGAGCAGTTCTTC
clone_size: NA
d_call: NA
v_call: TRBV28
j_call: TRBJ2-1

cdr3_aa: CSAPTGRGAFF
cdr3_nt: TGCAGTGCCCCGACAGGGCGTGGGGCTTTCTTT
clone_size: NA
d_call: TRBD1
v_call: TRBV20-1
j_call: TRBJ1-1

cdr3_aa: CASSLGQGLEQFF
cdr3_nt: TGTGCCAGCAGCTTAGGACAGGGGCTTGAGCAGTTCTTC
clone_size: NA
d_call: TRBD1
v_call: TRBV7-8
j_call: TRBJ2-1

cdr3_aa: CASSEAGTARKETQYF
cdr3_nt: TGTGCCAGCAGTGAAGCGGGGACTGCTCGGAAAGAGACCCAGTACTTC
clone_size: few
d_call: NA
v_call: TRBV2
j_call: TRBJ2-5

cdr3_aa: CASSRTENTGELFF
cdr3_nt: TGTGCCAGCAGCCGTACAGAGAACACCGGGGAGCTGTTTTTT
clone_size: NA
d_call: NA
v_call: TRBV7-9
j_call: TRBJ2-2

cdr3_aa: CASSIGEGMGKLAKNIQYF
cdr3_nt: TGTGCCAGTAGTATAGGGGAGGGGATGGGGAAACTAGCCAAAAACATTCAGTACTTC
clone_size: few
d_call: TRBD2
v_call: TRBV19
j_call: TRBJ2-4

cdr3_aa: CASKSGIPNQPQHF
cdr3_nt: TGTGCCAGCAAGTCAGGGATACCAAATCAGCCCCAGCATTTT
clone_size: NA
d_call: NA
v_call: TRBV6-5
j_call: TRBJ1-5

cdr3_aa: CAIRPGQGFGTNEKLFF
cdr3_nt: TGTGCCATCAGGCCGGGACAGGGGTTCGGAACTAATGAAAAACTGTTTTTT
clone_size: once
d_call: TRBD1
v_call: TRBV10-3
j_call: TRBJ1-4

cdr3_aa: CSVETGSGTINTGELFF
cdr3_nt: TGCAGCGTCGAGACAGGGTCCGGTACAATCAACACCGGGGAGCTGTTTTTT
clone_size: NA
d_call: TRBD1
v_call: TRBV29-1
j_call: TRBJ2-2

cdr3_aa: CASRPNLGQTTHTDTQYF
cdr3_nt: TGCGCCAGCCGGCCAAACCTCGGACAGACCACCCACACAGATACGCAGTATTTT
clone_size: NA
d_call: NA
v_call: TRBV5-1
j_call: TRBJ2-3

cdr3_aa: CASSVRLAGVNSEQFF
cdr3_nt: TGTGCCAGCAGTGTCCGACTAGCGGGAGTTAACAGTGAGCAGTTCTTC
clone_size: NA
d_call: TRBD2
v_call: TRBV2
j_call: TRBJ2-1

cdr3_aa: CASSRGVENEQFF
cdr3_nt: TGCGCCAGCAGTCGGGGGGTGGAAAATGAGCAGTTCTTC
clone_size: NA
d_call: TRBD2
v_call: TRBV5-1
j_call: TRBJ2-1

cdr3_aa: CASSFGTSYEQYF
cdr3_nt: TGTGCCAGCAGTTTTGGGACTAGCTACGAGCAGTACTTC
clone_size: NA
d_call: TRBD2
v_call: TRBV27
j_call: TRBJ2-7

cdr3_aa: CASSEQTNLTPLHF
cdr3_nt: TGCGCCAGCAGTGAGCAGACAAACTTGACACCCCTCCACTTT
clone_size: NA
d_call: NA
v_call: TRBV10-2
j_call: TRBJ1-6

cdr3_aa: CASSPLTEEQYF
cdr3_nt: TGTGCCAGCAGCCCCCTTACTGAAGAGCAGTACTTC
clone_size: NA
d_call: NA
v_call: TRBV7-9
j_call: TRBJ2-7

cdr3_aa: CAADYFFHSLTDTQYF
cdr3_nt: TGTGCCGCGGACTACTTCTTTCACTCCCTCACAGATACGCAGTATTTT
clone_size: NA
d_call: NA
v_call: TRBV30
j_call: TRBJ2-3

cdr3_aa: CATSRVQGPWTEAFF
cdr3_nt: TGTGCCACCAGCAGAGTTCAGGGCCCCTGGACTGAAGCTTTCTTT
clone_size: NA
d_call: NA
v_call: TRBV15
j_call: TRBJ1-1

cdr3_aa: CASSMARNVGAEKLFF
cdr3_nt: TGTGCCAGTAGTATGGCCAGGAACGTGGGGGCTGAAAAACTGTTTTTT
clone_size: few
d_call: NA
v_call: TRBV19
j_call: TRBJ1-4

cdr3_aa: CASSLAGRPRKTEAFF
cdr3_nt: TGCGCCAGCAGCTTGGCCGGCAGGCCAAGGAAGACTGAAGCTTTCTTT
clone_size: NA
d_call: NA
v_call: TRBV5-1
j_call: TRBJ1-1

cdr3_aa: CSVERGGWAGKETQYF
cdr3_nt: TGCAGCGTTGAACGGGGGGGGTGGGCTGGTAAAGAGACCCAGTACTTC
clone_size: NA
d_call: TRBD2
v_call: TRBV29-1
j_call: TRBJ2-5

cdr3_aa: CASGEGGRGSNYGYTF
cdr3_nt: TGTGCCAGCGGAGAAGGGGGGCGAGGGTCTAACTATGGCTACACCTTC
clone_size: NA
d_call: NA
v_call: TRBV2
j_call: TRBJ1-2

cdr3_aa: CASGEGTGANVLTF
cdr3_nt: TGTGCTAGTGGGGAGGGAACAGGGGCCAACGTCCTGACTTTC
clone_size: NA
d_call: NA
v_call: TRBV12-5
j_call: TRBJ2-6

cdr3_aa: CASSLDHYNEQFF
cdr3_nt: TGTGCCAGCAGCTTAGATCATTACAATGAGCAGTTCTTC
clone_size: NA
d_call: NA
v_call: TRBV11-2
j_call: TRBJ2-1

cdr3_aa: CASSIDLGQAGLAFF
cdr3_nt: TGTGCCAGTAGTATAGATCTGGGGCAGGCCGGATTAGCTTTCTTT
clone_size: few
d_call: NA
v_call: TRBV19
j_call: TRBJ1-1

cdr3_aa: CASSLPSGRGGEQFF
cdr3_nt: TGTGCCAGCAGCTTACCTAGCGGGAGGGGGGGTGAGCAGTTCTTC
clone_size: few
d_call: TRBD2
v_call: TRBV11-2
j_call: TRBJ2-1

cdr3_aa: CASSEADPGARFPYNEQFF
cdr3_nt: TGTGCCAGCAGTGAAGCGGACCCAGGGGCTAGGTTTCCCTACAATGAGCAGTTCTTC
clone_size: once
d_call: NA
v_call: TRBV6-1
j_call: TRBJ2-1

cdr3_aa: CASSLEGQNTEAFF
cdr3_nt: TGTGCCAGCAGCTTAGAGGGACAGAACACTGAAGCTTTCTTT
clone_size: once
d_call: NA
v_call: TRBV11-3
j_call: TRBJ1-1

cdr3_aa: CASSLTGGNQPQHF
cdr3_nt: TGCGCCAGCAGCTTGACAGGGGGAAATCAGCCCCAGCATTTT
clone_size: NA
d_call: TRBD1
v_call: TRBV5-1
j_call: TRBJ1-5

cdr3_aa: CSVVGGIDGRYTF
cdr3_nt: TGCAGCGTTGTGGGAGGGATTGACGGTCGCTACACCTTC
clone_size: NA
d_call: NA
v_call: TRBV29-1
j_call: TRBJ1-2

cdr3_aa: CASSSGAYNEQFF
cdr3_nt: TGTGCCAGCAGCTCCGGGGCCTACAATGAGCAGTTCTTC
clone_size: NA
d_call: NA
v_call: TRBV7-9
j_call: TRBJ2-1

cdr3_aa: CASSIWRGPNTGELFF
cdr3_nt: TGTGCCAGTAGTATCTGGCGGGGTCCGAACACCGGGGAGCTGTTTTTT
clone_size: few
d_call: NA
v_call: TRBV19
j_call: TRBJ2-2

cdr3_aa: CASSWTSGTSYEQYF
cdr3_nt: TGTGCCAGCAGCTGGACTAGCGGGACCTCCTACGAGCAGTACTTC
clone_size: NA
d_call: TRBD2
v_call: TRBV7-9
j_call: TRBJ2-7

cdr3_aa: CASSSPGVTDTQYF
cdr3_nt: TGCGCCAGCAGCTCCCCGGGGGTTACAGATACGCAGTATTTT
clone_size: NA
d_call: NA
v_call: TRBV5-1
j_call: TRBJ2-3

cdr3_aa: CASSLELAGTYNEQFF
cdr3_nt: TGCGCCAGCAGCTTGGAACTAGCGGGCACCTACAATGAGCAGTTCTTC
clone_size: NA
d_call: TRBD2
v_call: TRBV5-1
j_call: TRBJ2-1

cdr3_aa: CASSNGPPSSYNEQFF
cdr3_nt: TGTGCCAGCAGCAATGGGCCCCCGAGCTCCTACAATGAGCAGTTCTTC
clone_size: NA
d_call: NA
v_call: TRBV7-6
j_call: TRBJ2-1

cdr3_aa: CASSPGSQGDTEAFF
cdr3_nt: TGTGCCAGCAGTCCCGGCAGCCAGGGGGACACTGAAGCTTTCTTT
clone_size: NA
d_call: TRBD1
v_call: TRBV28
j_call: TRBJ1-1

cdr3_aa: CASSQEGGGVGEQYF
cdr3_nt: TGCGCCAGCAGCCAAGAGGGGGGAGGAGTCGGCGAGCAGTACTTC
clone_size: few
d_call: NA
v_call: TRBV4-1
j_call: TRBJ2-7

cdr3_aa: CASSLVSPSVGETQYF
cdr3_nt: TGTGCTAGCAGCTTAGTATCACCCAGCGTCGGAGAGACCCAGTACTTC
clone_size: once
d_call: NA
v_call: TRBV7-7
j_call: TRBJ2-5

cdr3_aa: CASSPGDGYEQYF
cdr3_nt: TGTGCCAGCAGTCCGGGTGACGGGTACGAGCAGTACTTC
clone_size: NA
d_call: NA
v_call: TRBV6-5
j_call: TRBJ2-7